Each of the 26 T cell receptor beta chains below was sequenced from the same sample in a study of OX40 agonist ivuxolimab in advanced cancers. The assay was immunoSEQ multiplex PCR, and TCRdb's table has in-frame clones only and misses some. The sample has around 53,000 clones, around nine tenths seen once. The sequencing used CD4+ or CD8+ T cells sorted from blood, collected in a trial of the OX40 agonist ivuxolimab. These receptors were obtained from an adult with an advanced solid tumor such as melanoma, head and neck, liver or kidney cancer.

The V call is TRBV28, the J call TRBJ2-1, with D unresolved. CDR1 is MDHEN, CDR2 SYDVKM, per germline. CDR3 length: 16 residues. Between the trimmed V and J ends, which lost 5 bases and 2 bases, there was a span of 16 bases. CDR3 sequence reads: CASSRQGTAAYNEQFF. In nucleotides, the CDR3 is TGTGCCAGCAGTCGCCAAGGAACCGCAGCCTACAATGAGCAGTTCTTC.

The chain couples TRBV7-3 to TRBJ2-2; either TRBD1 or TRBD2 may supply D (5 bases each). The CDR3 length is 14 residues. V was clipped by 5 bases and J by 2 bases, with 9 bases between them. Germline lookup yields CDR1 SGHTA and CDR2 FQGTGA. The CDR3: CASSRDGNTGELFF. The CDR3 region has the DNA TGTGCCAGCAGCAGGGACGGTAACACCGGGGAGCTGTTTTTT.

The chain employs TRBV15 and TRBJ2-6, with D possibly matching TRBD2 (5 bases). V lost 8 bases and J lost 0, with 11 bases in between. The CDR3 length is 15 residues. Germline loops: CDR1 LNHNV, CDR2 YYDKDF (reference sequence). CDR3 residues: CATWAGGSGANVLTF. The CDR3, as DNA: TGTGCCACCTGGGCAGGAGGCTCTGGGGCCAACGTCCTGACTTTC.

V usage is TRBV5-4 and J usage is TRBJ1-5; D ambiguous. Trimming left V 0 bases short and J 1 base short, with 8 bases between. The CDR3 consists of 15 residues. The germline V gene has CDR1 SGHNT and CDR2 YYREEE (reference sequence). CDR3 protein: CASSLGGFSNQPQHF. CDR3 coding DNA: TGTGCCAGCAGCTTGGGGGGTTTCAGCAATCAGCCCCAGCATTTT.

The chain carries TRBV5-1 and TRBJ2-2; 8 bases align to TRBD2. Germline V lookup: CDR1 SGHRS, CDR2 YFSETQ. V was clipped by 6 bases and J by 2 bases; unmatched bases: 3. The CDR3 covers 14 residues. CDR3 amino acids: CASIAGRNTGELFF. CDR3 nucleotide sequence: TGCGCCAGCATAGCGGGACGTAACACCGGGGAGCTGTTTTTT.

The chain uses TRBV19 and TRBJ1-5, with D unresolved. Between the trimmed V and J ends, which lost 8 bases and 1 base, there was a span of 9 bases. The germline V gene encodes CDR1 LNHDA and CDR2 SQIVND (reference sequence). The CDR3 sequence is 13 residues long. The CDR3 region has the DNA TGTGCCAGTCGAACACAAAGCAATCAGCCCCAGCATTTT. Its translation: CASRTQSNQPQHF.

The count of this clone is one. J is TRBJ2-7 and V is TRBV2; D not certain. The V gene's germline CDR1 is SNHLY and CDR2 FYNNEI. Trimming pared 6 bases from V and 5 bases from J, leaving 11 bases between. The CDR3 is 12 residues long. The CDR3 region is CASSPTPNEQYF. CDR3 nucleotide sequence: TGTGCCAGCAGCCCTACCCCCAACGAGCAGTACTTC.

This clone appeared once. V is TRBV10-3 and J is TRBJ2-7; D call uncertain. V lost 4 bases to trimming and J lost 3 bases, with 10 bases between them. This CDR3 has 13 residues. In germline, CDR1 is ENHRY, CDR2 SYGVKD. DNA of the CDR3: TGTGCCATCAGTGGTGGAGTGGGCTACGAGCAGTACTTC. Amino acids: CAISGGVGYEQYF.

This chain joins TRBV14 and TRBJ2-1; TRBD1 matches at 7 bases. V gave up 1 base and J gave up 5 bases; unmatched junction bases: 8. The CDR3 extends over 16 amino acids. Germline assignment: CDR1 SGHDN and CDR2 FVKESK. The CDR3 spells CASSQVQGFFHNEQFF. The CDR3 DNA reads as TGTGCCAGCAGCCAAGTACAGGGGTTTTTCCACAATGAGCAGTTCTTC.

This clone appeared once. This chain links TRBV7-9 with TRBJ2-1; D not resolved. This CDR3 has 13 amino acids. Trimming left V 2 bases short and J 5 bases short, with 7 bases between. Germline V gene sequence: CDR1 SEHNR, CDR2 FQNEAQ (reference sequence). CDR3 sequence (DNA): TGTGCCAGCAGCTTATCCGCGAACAATGAGCAGTTCTTC. Translated, it gives CASSLSANNEQFF.

The chain carries TRBV7-2 and TRBJ1-5; D may be TRBD1 (5 bases). Germline V gene lookup returns CDR1 SGHTA and CDR2 FQGNSA. This CDR3 has 19 amino acids. Trimming left V 2 bases short and J 6 bases short, with 26 bases between. The CDR3 region has the DNA TGTGCCAGCAGCTTATCGTCGGCGGGGGTTCAGAGGTTGGGTCAGCCCCAGCATTTT. Its protein is CASSLSSAGVQRLGQPQHF.

As concerns this clone: Its ends do not fully match the called genes, so a read error is possible. The chain joins TRBV28 to TRBJ1-2; D gene unclear. This CDR3 comprises 11 residues. Germline CDR1 is MDHEN and CDR2 is SYDVKM. CDR3 nucleotide sequence: TGTGCCAGTAGTTCTCGGGATGGCTACACCTTC. Translating gives CASSSRDGYTF.

The chain employs TRBV5-5 and TRBJ2-7; D is unclear. Germline V lookup: CDR1 SGHKS, CDR2 YYEKEE (reference sequence). Trimming shortened V by 4 bases and J by 5 bases, and 10 bases separated the two germline ends. The CDR3 is made up of 12 amino acids. This CDR3 is CASSRLVNEQYF. The CDR3 DNA reads TGTGCCAGCAGCCGTCTAGTAAACGAGCAGTACTTC.

The rearrangement joins TRBV19 to TRBJ1-1, with D possibly being TRBD1 (5 bases). CDR1 and CDR2 (germline): LNHDA, SQIVND (reference sequence). This CDR3 region has 14 residues. The germline V and J ends were trimmed by 5 bases and 0 bases, with 10 bases remaining between them. CDR3 amino acids: CASSDSWVNTEAFF. The CDR3 DNA follows: TGTGCCAGTAGTGACAGTTGGGTGAACACTGAAGCTTTCTTT.

The CDR3 region has the DNA TGTGCCAGCAGCTTCTGGAGGCAGGGACGGCACGAGCAGTACTTC. Protein sequence: CASSFWRQGRHEQYF. The chain has TRBV5-4 and TRBJ2-7; either TRBD1 or TRBD2 may fit D (5 bases each). Germline V lookup: CDR1 SGHNT, CDR2 YYREEE (reference sequence). This CDR3 contains 15 residues. Trimming cost V 2 bases and J 5 bases, with 17 bases left between them. Using reference TRBV5-4 and TRBJ2-7 for the parts outside the CDR3, the full variable domain is ETGVTQSPTHLIKTRGQQVTLRCSSQSGHNTVSWYQQALGQGPQFIFQYYREEENGRGNFPPRFSGLQFPNYSSELNVNALELDDSALYLCASSFWRQGRHEQYFGPGTRLTVT.

This chain links TRBV7-8 with TRBJ2-7, with 9 bases lining up with TRBD1. The length of the CDR3 is 15 residues. The V and J ends lost 3 bases and 4 bases, in that order; junction bases with no gene match: 7. The germline gives CDR1 SGHVS, CDR2 FQNEAQ. CDR3 coding DNA: TGTGCCAGCAGCTTGGGGTCCGGACAGGGGTACGAGCAGTACTTC. Amino acids: CASSLGSGQGYEQYF.

The chain joins TRBV7-8 to TRBJ1-4; the match to TRBD1 covers 7 bases. The CDR3 totals 14 residues. V was clipped by 3 bases and J by 7 bases; unmatched bases: 5. Germline V CDR1 and CDR2: SGHVS, FQNEAQ. In nucleotides, the CDR3 is TGTGCCAGCAGCTTGCGACAGGGAGGTGAAAAACTGTTTTTT. The encoded protein is CASSLRQGGEKLFF.

The chain has TRBV27 and TRBJ2-7, with 9 bases lining up with TRBD2. This CDR3 spans 15 amino acids. V trimming: 2 bases; J trimming: 4 bases; junction bases outside the gene matches: 6. Germline CDR1 is MNHEY and CDR2 is SMNVEV (reference sequence). As DNA, the CDR3 is TGTGCCAGCAGTTTAGTAGCGGGAGTCTATTACGAGCAGTACTTC. This codes for CASSLVAGVYYEQYF.

The CDR3 sequence: CASSLALMGSGANVLTF. The CDR3 bases are TGTGCCAGCAGCTTAGCCCTAATGGGGTCTGGGGCCAACGTCCTGACTTTC. This chain connects TRBV7-9 to TRBJ2-6; no reliable D call. The ends were cut back, 0 bases at V and 1 base at J, with 10 bases in the middle. This CDR3 is 17 amino acids long. The germline V gene encodes CDR1 SEHNR and CDR2 FQNEAQ (reference sequence). The full variable domain, in which reference TRBV7-9 and TRBJ2-6 provide the parts outside the CDR3, is DTGVSQNPRHKITKRGQNVTFRCDPISEHNRLYWYRQTLGQGPEFLTYFQNEAQLEKSRLLSDRFSAERPKGSFSTLEIQRTEQGDSAMYLCASSLALMGSGANVLTFGAGSRLTVL.

This clone has just one count. This chain uses TRBV28 with TRBJ2-5, with TRBD1 as a possible D gene (6 bases). Trimming removed 4 bases at V and 1 base at J, with 7 bases between. CDR3 length: 13 residues. Germline-derived CDR1 and CDR2 are MDHEN and SYDVKM. The CDR3 coding sequence is TGTGCCAGCAGTTCAGGGGCCCAAGAGACCCAGTACTTC. The encoded protein is CASSSGAQETQYF.

This clone was counted once. The V call is TRBV11-2, the J call TRBJ2-7, with D tentatively TRBD2 (6 bases). Germline-derived CDR1 and CDR2 are SGHAT and FQNNGV. The CDR3 is made up of 14 amino acids. V lost 6 bases to trimming and J lost 2 bases, with 14 bases between them. The CDR3 region has the DNA TGTGCCAGCAGACAAGGGACTCCAACCTACGAGCAGTACTTC. It translates to CASRQGTPTYEQYF.

The chain couples TRBV7-9 to TRBJ2-2; TRBD2 matches at 8 bases. Germline assignment: CDR1 SEHNR and CDR2 FQNEAQ (reference sequence). The CDR3 sequence is 16 residues long. With 6 bases clipped from V and 2 bases from J, the junction kept 8 bases outside the gene matches. CDR3 in DNA: TGTGCCAGCAGTACCCGACTAGCGAAAAACACCGGGGAGCTGTTTTTT. Protein: CASSTRLAKNTGELFF.

The chain couples TRBV6-6 to TRBJ2-3; TRBD1 matches 9 bases. Per the germline V gene, CDR1 is MNHNY and CDR2 is SVGAGI (reference sequence). This CDR3 has 15 residues. Trimming removed 8 bases from V and 2 bases from J; junction bases left unmatched: 8. CDR3 sequence: CASRPGTGFTDTQYF. The CDR3 DNA sequence: TGTGCCAGCCGACCCGGGACAGGGTTCACAGATACGCAGTATTTT.

This clone was seen only once. One junction end disagrees with the germline gene, perhaps due to a read error. In DNA form, the CDR3 reads TGTGCCAGCAGACCAACTCATTCGACCGGGACAGGATTATTC. Amino acid sequence: CASRPTHSTGTGLF. The chain employs TRBV28 and TRBJ2-7; 8 nucleotides align to TRBD1. The germline V gene has CDR1 MDHEN and CDR2 SYDVKM. CDR3 size: 14 residues.

The rearrangement uses TRBV29-1 and TRBJ2-3; D might be TRBD2 (5 bases). The CDR3 is 15 residues long. Germline V CDR1 and CDR2: SQVTM, ANQGSEA. Deletions cut 3 bases from V and 1 base from J, with 14 bases between. Here the CDR3 reads CSVDPGSPRTDTQYF. The CDR3 nucleotides read TGCAGCGTTGATCCGGGATCCCCTCGCACAGATACGCAGTATTTT.

This sequence joins TRBV2 and TRBJ1-3; D call uncertain. The CDR3 is made up of 12 amino acids. Germline-derived CDR1 and CDR2 are SNHLY and FYNNEI. Trimming took 8 bases from V and 4 from J, leaving 9 bases between them. The CDR3 DNA follows: TGTGCCAGCGGGCTACAGGGAAACACCATATATTTT. The encoded protein is CASGLQGNTIYF.